This TCR beta chain was documented in a study of cytomegalovirus exposure and HLA in healthy donors. Study-wide points: Cytomegalovirus association was assigned to about 150 TCR beta chains.

The CDR3 is made up of 14 amino acids. V lost 2 bases to trimming and J lost 4 bases; unmatched junction nucleotides: 3. Germline CDR1 and CDR2: SGHTA and FQGNSA. It was with 60 Vbeta and 13 Jbeta primers that the PCR ran. Produced via immunoSEQ multiplex PCR; TCRdb's table is partial and in-frame only. The table lists about 92,000 clones, over 70% of them singletons. For this clone: Its antigen is not known.

The sample was PBMCs. The receptor comes from a girl aged 2 to 10 in good health and CMV-seropositive. V gene TRBV7-2 combines with J gene TRBJ2-7; 9 positions match TRBD2. In nucleotides, the CDR3 is TGTGCCAGCAGCTTACTAGCGGGAAGTTACGAGCAGTACTTC. It yields the protein CASSLLAGSYEQYF.